A selection of T cell receptor beta chains follows, all from one sample in a study of blood T cell repertoires in COVID-19. Data came from immunoSEQ multiplex PCR; TCRdb stores just in-frame clones and leaves some out. The data contain about 280,000 clones, 75% to 90% of them singletons. The sequenced sample was peripheral blood. These TCRs come from a woman in her forties or fifties who had recovered from COVID-19. CDR3s include the opening cysteine and the closing phenylalanine or tryptophan. D genes are given only for firm matches. A clone size is listed for some rows: how often the clone was seen (once, few, many), or a class if it is expanded.

d_call	clone_size	v_call	j_call	cdr3_aa	cdr3_nt
TRBD2	-	TRBV27	TRBJ2-7	CASSRLANHRRGVYEQYF	TGTGCCAGCAGCCGACTAGCTAATCATCGAAGGGGTGTCTACGAGCAGTACTTC
-	-	TRBV5-1	TRBJ1-1	CASSLGTRANTEAFF	TGCGCCAGCAGCTTGGGGACAAGGGCGAACACTGAAGCTTTCTTT
TRBD1	-	TRBV19	TRBJ1-2	CASSSQGAPTYGYTF	TGTGCCAGTAGTAGTCAGGGGGCACCGACCTATGGCTACACCTTC
-	-	TRBV12-3/TRBV12-4	TRBJ1-2	CASSLAFGGYTF	TGTGCCAGCAGCCTAGCTTTCGGAGGCTACACCTTC
-	-	TRBV4-3	TRBJ1-6	CASSQESRGSKDSPLHF	TGCGCCAGCAGCCAAGAGAGCAGGGGAAGTAAGGATTCACCCCTCCACTTT
TRBD1	once	TRBV18	TRBJ1-1	CASSLGTGEAFF	TGTGCCAGCTCACTCGGGACAGGAGAAGCTTTCTTT
TRBD1	-	TRBV5-1	TRBJ2-7	CASSLEVPGGGEQYF	TGCGCCAGCAGCTTGGAAGTCCCAGGGGGCGGCGAGCAGTACTTC
-	-	TRBV2	TRBJ1-6	CASSEIQFYNSPLHF	TGTGCCAGCAGTGAAATTCAATTCTATAATTCACCCCTCCACTTT
TRBD2	many	TRBV4-3	TRBJ2-1	CASSRVTSGFYNEQFF	TGCGCCAGCAGCCGCGTGACTAGCGGGTTCTACAATGAGCAGTTCTTC
TRBD1	-	TRBV19	TRBJ1-3	CASSITAGGENTIYF	TGTGCCAGTAGTATTACCGCAGGGGGAGAAAACACCATATATTTT
TRBD1	-	TRBV6-5	TRBJ1-5	CASSSGTGYRQPQHF	TGTGCCAGCAGCTCCGGGACAGGGTATCGGCAGCCCCAGCATTTT
TRBD1	-	TRBV5-4	TRBJ1-2	CASKRFWDRVVNYGYTF	TGTGCCAGCAAAAGGTTTTGGGACAGGGTGGTTAACTATGGCTACACCTTC
-	-	TRBV21-1	TRBJ1-1	CASTGVDTEAFF	TGTGCCAGCACAGGGGTCGACACTGAAGCTTTCTTT
TRBD1	-	TRBV6-6	TRBJ2-7	CASSYGTGTYEQYF	TGTGCCAGCAGTTACGGGACAGGCACCTACGAGCAGTACTTC
-	-	TRBV2	TRBJ2-2	CASSELREGGELFF	TGTGCCAGCAGTGAATTGCGGGAAGGCGGGGAGCTGTTTTTT
TRBD1	-	TRBV6-5	TRBJ1-3	CASSYSGQGAGNTIYF	TGTGCCAGCAGTTACTCGGGGCAGGGGGCTGGAAACACCATATATTTT
-	-	TRBV10-3	TRBJ2-3	CAISGKRDPTDTQYF	TGTGCCATCAGTGGGAAGCGCGACCCGACAGATACGCAGTATTTT
-	-	TRBV2	TRBJ2-7	CASMVIRYEQYF	TGTGCCAGCATGGTTATCCGGTACGAGCAGTACTTC
TRBD2	-	TRBV28	TRBJ2-3	CASSLLRGSGGLTDTQYF	TGTGCCAGCAGTTTATTGCGGGGGAGCGGGGGCCTCACAGATACGCAGTATTTT
TRBD1	-	TRBV9	TRBJ2-2	CASSGQGAREHSSNTGELFF	TGTGCCAGCAGCGGTCAGGGGGCGAGGGAGCATTCATCGAACACCGGGGAGCTGTTTTTT
TRBD2	-	TRBV5-6	TRBJ2-7	CASSLLAGGPYEQYF	TGTGCCAGCAGCTTATTAGCGGGGGGGCCCTACGAGCAGTACTTC
-	-	TRBV27	TRBJ1-6	CASSLSMVLASPLHF	TGTGCCAGCAGTTTATCAATGGTCCTAGCTTCACCCCTCCACTTT
-	once	TRBV2	TRBJ1-1	CASSKREGTEAFF	TGTGCCAGCAGTAAAAGGGAGGGCACTGAAGCTTTCTTT
-	few	TRBV11-2	TRBJ2-7	CASSSRQGGEQYF	TGTGCCAGCAGCTCTAGACAAGGGGGCGAGCAGTACTTC
TRBD1	-	TRBV2	TRBJ1-2	CASLGVGQGAKYGYTF	TGTGCCAGCCTTGGGGTGGGACAGGGGGCGAAGTATGGCTACACCTTC
-	-	TRBV2	TRBJ1-6	CASFHSYNSPLHF	TGTGCCAGCTTCCACAGCTATAATTCACCCCTCCACTTT
TRBD1	-	TRBV29-1	TRBJ2-3	CSVGPSTGGGDTQYF	TGCAGCGTAGGCCCGTCGACAGGGGGTGGGGATACGCAGTATTTT
-	-	TRBV7-8	TRBJ2-1	CASSLGGSFGNEQFF	TGTGCCAGCAGCTTAGGGGGCAGTTTCGGCAATGAGCAGTTCTTC
-	-	TRBV5-1	TRBJ2-7	CASSSGQRSSYEQYF	TGCGCCAGCAGCTCCGGACAGCGCAGCTCCTACGAGCAGTACTTC